Shown below are 14 T cell receptor beta chains from a single sample sequenced in a study of identifying expanded T cells in peripheral blood. Data came from immunoSEQ multiplex PCR; TCRdb stores just in-frame clones and leaves some out. The table lists tens of thousands of clones, 70% to 90% of them singletons. Sequenced material: blood. The receptors derive from a person aged 18-70 years in good health.

The chain carries TRBV28 and TRBJ2-3; the D is unclear. Trimming removed 5 bases at V and 1 base at J, with 16 bases between. CDR3 size: 16 residues. Per the germline V gene, CDR1 is MDHEN and CDR2 is SYDVKM. In DNA, the CDR3 is TGTGCCAGCAGTCCCGGGCCCCGCGGAGGCACAGATACGCAGTATTTT. Residues: CASSPGPRGGTDTQYF. The whole variable domain, remainder taken from reference TRBV28 and TRBJ2-3, is DVKVTQSSRYLVKRTGEKVFLECVQDMDHENMFWYRQDPGLGLRLIYFSYDVKMKEKGDIPEGYSVSREKKERFSLILESASTNQTSMYLCASSPGPRGGTDTQYFGPGTRLTVL.

This clone was seen once. The rearrangement links TRBV9 to TRBJ1-2, with no clear D. CDR1 is SGDLS, CDR2 YYNGEE, per germline. V lost 0 bases and J 0 bases, leaving 9 bases between the germline ends. The CDR3 loop spans 15 amino acids. CDR3 in amino acids: CASSVDGVANYGYTF. CDR3 DNA sequence: TGTGCCAGCAGCGTAGATGGAGTAGCTAACTATGGCTACACCTTC.

This chain uses TRBV27 with TRBJ2-1, with D uncertain. Germline CDR1 and CDR2: MNHEY and SMNVEV (reference sequence). V shed 5 bases and J shed 2 bases, with 4 bases lying between them. CDR3 length equals 12 residues. The CDR3 region has the DNA TGTGCCAGCAGTACTACCTACAATGAGCAGTTCTTC. Translated, it gives CASSTTYNEQFF.

The chain has TRBV5-4 and TRBJ2-2, with a tentative D call TRBD2 (6 bases). This CDR3 has 16 residues. Trimming removed 0 bases from V and 0 bases from J, with 9 bases in between. Germline CDR1 SGHNT, CDR2 YYREEE (reference sequence). CDR3 sequence: CASSLDGGTNTGELFF. CDR3 nucleotides: TGTGCCAGCAGCTTGGACGGCGGGACGAACACCGGGGAGCTGTTTTTT.

The chain uses TRBV10-2 and TRBJ2-7; D is perhaps TRBD1 or TRBD2 (5 bases each). Germline values: CDR1 WSHSY, CDR2 SAAADI. This CDR3 comprises 16 residues. Between the trimmed V and J ends, which lost 4 bases and 3 bases, there was a span of 19 bases. The CDR3 region has the DNA TGCGCCAGCAGTGGCGGAAACCGGGACGGAAGCTACGAGCAGTACTTC. It codes for CASSGGNRDGSYEQYF.

This chain connects TRBV7-2 to TRBJ2-1; D may match TRBD1 or TRBD2 (5 bases each). The germline gives CDR1 SGHTA, CDR2 FQGNSA. The CDR3 is made up of 17 amino acids. Trimming removed 1 base at V and 7 bases at J, with 20 bases between. The CDR3 region has the DNA TGTGCCAGCAGCTTAGTGGTGGGGGTAATACAATGGAATGAGCAGTTCTTC. Translated, it gives CASSLVVGVIQWNEQFF.

The chain combines TRBV4-1 with TRBJ2-7; 9 nucleotides agree with TRBD1. Per germline, CDR1 MGHRA and CDR2 YSYEKL. This CDR3 is 14 amino acids long. V lost 2 bases, J lost 3 bases, and 2 bases stayed unmatched. CDR3 loop: CASSQKDRGYEQYF. The CDR3 region has the DNA TGCGCCAGCAGCCAAAAGGACAGGGGCTACGAGCAGTACTTC.

The chain joins TRBV19 to TRBJ1-4, with 9 positions matching TRBD1. Looked up from germline, CDR1 is LNHDA and CDR2 is SQIVND (reference sequence). The V segment lost 5 bases and the J segment 8 bases; nucleotides outside the gene matches: 3. This CDR3 comprises 13 residues. The CDR3 nucleotides are TGTGCCAGTAGTGAGACAGGGGGAGAAAAACTGTTTTTT. Translating it yields CASSETGGEKLFF.

The V gene is TRBV7-3, the J gene TRBJ2-3; 7 nucleotides match TRBD1. The J segment lost 5 bases and the V segment lost 3 bases, leaving 5 bases of the junction unmatched. The CDR3 has 14 residues. Germline lookup yields CDR1 SGHTA and CDR2 FQGTGA. The CDR3 reads CASSLTGSVDTQYF. DNA for the CDR3: TGTGCCAGCAGCTTGACAGGGTCGGTAGATACGCAGTATTTT.

The V call is TRBV30, the J call TRBJ1-4, with 7 bases identical to TRBD1. The CDR3 has 15 residues. J was trimmed by 3 bases and V by 1 base; bases with no gene match: 5. Germline CDR1 reads GTSNPN; CDR2 reads SVGIG (reference sequence). CDR3 nucleotides: TGTGCCTGGAGTGAGTACGGGACAGCTAATGAAAAACTGTTTTTT. Translation gives CAWSEYGTANEKLFF.

This clone appeared a few times. The J gene is TRBJ2-7, the V gene TRBV6-1; D unclear. V lost 2 bases, J lost 2 bases, and 13 bases lay in between. The CDR3 length is 15 residues. CDR1 and CDR2 from the germline V gene are MNHNS and SASEGT. Here the CDR3 DNA reads TGTGCCAGCAGTGAAAAGAATACAGCACCCTACGAGCAGTACTTC. Its translation: CASSEKNTAPYEQYF.

This chain connects TRBV7-8 to TRBJ1-5; a weak D match, TRBD1 (6 bases). The CDR3 length is 15 residues. CDR1 and CDR2 from the germline V gene are SGHVS and FQNEAQ. The germline V and J ends were trimmed by 4 bases and 4 bases, with 14 bases remaining between them. CDR3 loop: CASSSWTAQNQPQHF. In DNA form, the CDR3 reads TGTGCCAGCAGCTCCTGGACAGCCCAAAATCAGCCCCAGCATTTT.

The rearrangement uses TRBV7-2 and TRBJ2-1; 12 bases are shared with TRBD1. The CDR3 spans 15 residues. Germline CDR1 and CDR2: SGHTA and FQGNSA. With V trimmed by 5 bases and J by 8 bases, 7 bases remained unmatched. CDR3 in amino acids: CASSQRDRGPDEQFF. The CDR3 region has the DNA TGTGCCAGCAGCCAGAGGGACAGGGGGCCTGATGAGCAGTTCTTC.

The chain is built from TRBV5-1 and TRBJ2-7; tentatively, D is TRBD1 (6 bases). The V end lost 0 bases, the J end lost 2 bases, and 9 bases lay between the germline ends. This CDR3 has 14 residues. From germline, CDR1 is SGHRS and CDR2 YFSETQ. This CDR3 reads CASSLEPGAYEQYF. In nucleotides, the CDR3 is TGCGCCAGCAGCTTGGAACCAGGGGCCTACGAGCAGTACTTC.